The 15 T cell receptor beta chains below were found in one sample sequenced in a study of blood T cells in healthy people across ages. PCR was performed a second time for roughly 7 to 12 cycles using a sample-barcoded 5' primer and a J-beta primer mix. TCRdb reprocessed the 5' RACE reads via MiXCR and lists one record per CDR3 protein. The sample holds about 780,000 distinct CDR3 sequences, more than 25% seen once. This sample was shared with a second study, whose subject was T cells of mothers and their children.

The sequencing sample was made of blood. Every receptor here comes from a boy between 10 and 17 years old in good health.

Comments on this clonotype: At one boundary the junction diverges from the germline segment, which might be a read error. This sequence joins TRBV6-1 and TRBJ2-7, with D maybe TRBD1 (6 bases). Germline lookup yields CDR1 MNHNS and CDR2 SASEGT. This CDR3 region has 13 residues. The CDR3 DNA reads TGTGCCAGTAGTGGGACAATCTCCTACGAGCAGTACTTC. This translates into CASSGTISYEQYF.

The rearrangement joins TRBV25-1 to TRBJ1-1, with a possible D match to TRBD1 (6 bases). This CDR3 is built from 15 residues. V gave up 7 bases and J gave up 0 bases, with 15 bases separating them. CDR1 is MGHDK, CDR2 SYGVNS, per germline. The CDR3 DNA is TGTGCCAGCAAGCCGGGACAACGAGTGAACACTGAAGCTTTCTTT. Amino acid sequence: CASKPGQRVNTEAFF. Drawing the rest from reference TRBV25-1 and TRBJ1-1, the complete variable domain is EADIYQTPRYLVIGTGKKITLECSQTMGHDKMYWYQQDPGMELHLIHYSYGVNSTEKGDLSSESTVSRIRTEHFPLTLESARPSHTSQYLCASKPGQRVNTEAFFGQGTRLTVV.

The chain carries TRBV6-1 and TRBJ2-2; 11 nucleotides agree with TRBD2. The J segment lost 3 bases and the V segment lost 4 bases, leaving 4 bases of the junction unmatched. There are 16 residues in the CDR3. The germline V gene encodes CDR1 MNHNS and CDR2 SASEGT. The CDR3 here is CASSGRTSGHTGELFF. The CDR3, as DNA: TGTGCCAGCAGTGGTAGGACTAGCGGGCACACCGGGGAGCTGTTTTTT.

The chain links TRBV2 to TRBJ1-4; a weak D match, TRBD1 (6 bases). The CDR3 extends over 15 amino acids. Germline loops: CDR1 SNHLY, CDR2 FYNNEI. The ends were cut back, 0 bases at V and 8 bases at J, with 13 bases in the middle. CDR3 in DNA: TGTGCCAGCAGTGAAGCGGGGGCGGGGTTCGAAAAACTGTTTTTT. This encodes CASSEAGAGFEKLFF.

This clonotype was seen a handful of times. CDR3 sequence reads: CASSLMTGDGNSPLHF. The CDR3 nucleotides read TGTGCCAGCAGCTTAATGACAGGGGATGGTAATTCACCCCTCCACTTT. V and J are TRBV5-6 and TRBJ1-6; TRBD1 matches at 8 bases. The CDR3 sequence is 16 residues long. V dropped 2 bases and J dropped 6; count of bases not matched to a gene: 7. CDR1 is SGHDT, CDR2 YYEEEE, per germline.

This clonotype has only a few counts. The rearrangement joins TRBV11-2 to TRBJ2-4; D is uncertain. The V gene's germline CDR1 is SGHAT and CDR2 FQNNGV. CDR3 length: 15 amino acids. Trimming took off 4 bases at V and 0 bases at J, with 10 bases between the two ends. The CDR3 region is CASSSPWGAKNIQYF. The CDR3 region has the DNA TGTGCCAGCAGCTCCCCTTGGGGAGCCAAAAACATTCAGTACTTC.

This clonotype turned up a few times. The genes are TRBV11-2 and TRBJ1-6; D unclear. CDR1 and CDR2 from the germline V gene are SGHAT and FQNNGV. This CDR3 comprises 13 residues. The ends were cut back, 2 bases at V and 13 bases at J, with 12 bases in the middle. The CDR3 DNA is TGTGCCAGCAGCTTACAGAACACGGCGCCCCTCCACTTT. This encodes CASSLQNTAPLHF.

V gene TRBV7-3 combines with J gene TRBJ2-3; D is unresolved. Germline-derived CDR1 and CDR2 are SGHTA and FQGTGA. V lost 2 bases and J 5 bases, leaving 8 bases between the germline ends. The CDR3 is made up of 13 amino acids. This chain's CDR3 is CASSLAGQDTQYF. CDR3 DNA: TGTGCCAGCAGCTTAGCCGGGCAAGATACGCAGTATTTT.

The V and J genes are TRBV12-5 and TRBJ1-1; unclear D gene. V lost 6 bases, J lost 1 base, and 18 bases lay in between. The CDR3 runs to 16 residues. The germline gives CDR1 LGHNT, CDR2 FRNRAP. CDR3 region: CASGQSPSGWNTEAFF. The CDR3 DNA reads as TGTGCTAGTGGCCAGTCCCCATCTGGGTGGAACACTGAAGCTTTCTTT.

The rearrangement uses TRBV5-5 and TRBJ1-2; 8 bases are a match to TRBD1. Unmatched junction bases numbered 8, after V lost 3 bases and J lost 4 bases. The CDR3 totals 15 residues. In germline, CDR1 is SGHKS, CDR2 YYEKEE (reference sequence). This chain's CDR3 is CASSSQGANSYGYTF. For the CDR3, the DNA is TGTGCCAGCAGCTCGCAGGGGGCAAATAGCTATGGCTACACCTTC.

V gene TRBV6-6 combines with J gene TRBJ1-1; D possibly corresponds to TRBD1 (5 bases). Looked up from germline, CDR1 is MNHNY and CDR2 is SVGAGI (reference sequence). The CDR3 contains 13 residues. The V end was cut by 2 bases, the J end by 10 bases, with 14 bases between. The CDR3 spells CASSYGDRMRAFF. The CDR3 nucleotides are TGTGCCAGCAGTTACGGAGACAGAATGAGAGCTTTCTTT.

The sample holds a few counts of this clonotype. The chain employs TRBV6-1 and TRBJ2-7; 10 bases are shared with TRBD2. The CDR3 sequence is 14 residues long. Germline V gene lookup returns CDR1 MNHNS and CDR2 SASEGT. J was trimmed by 2 bases and V by 5 bases; bases with no gene match: 3. The CDR3 DNA is TGTGCCAGCAGTCTAGCGGGGGATACCTACGAGCAGTACTTC. Translated: CASSLAGDTYEQYF.

The chain recombines TRBV12-3 or TRBV12-4 with TRBJ2-5; TRBD1 matches 7 bases. The J call may be mistaken, given a closer DNA end match to TRBJ2-7. The CDR3 totals 14 residues. CDR3 sequence: CASRRQGTTYEQYF. The CDR3 coding sequence is TGTGCCAGCAGGCGACAGGGCACAACCTACGAGCAGTACTTC.

The chain links TRBV29-1 to TRBJ2-5, with D perhaps matching TRBD1 (6 bases). Trimming shortened V by 5 bases and J by 4 bases, and 23 bases separated the two germline ends. The CDR3 runs to 16 residues. In germline, CDR1 is SQVTM, CDR2 ANQGSEA. In DNA, the CDR3 is TGCAGCGTTCACCTTTCAGGGGACCCTGCTTTAGAGACCCAGTACTTC. It codes for CSVHLSGDPALETQYF. The full variable domain, completed using reference TRBV29-1 and TRBJ2-5, is SAVISQKPSRDICQRGTSLTIQCQVDSQVTMMFWYRQQPGQSLTLIATANQGSEATYESGFVIDKFPISRPNLTFSTLTVSNMSPEDSSIYLCSVHLSGDPALETQYFGPGTRLLVL.

The CDR3 region is CASSPGVQQETQYF. CDR3 nucleotides: TGTGCCAGCTCACCAGGTGTCCAGCAAGAGACCCAGTACTTC. The gene calls are TRBV18 and TRBJ2-5; D not resolved. Germline V gives CDR1 KGHSH, CDR2 LQKENI. Between the trimmed V and J ends, which lost 2 bases and 2 bases, there was a span of 9 bases. CDR3 size: 14 residues. The variable domain in full, completed from reference TRBV18 and TRBJ2-5, reads NAGVMQNPRHLVRRRGQEARLRCSPMKGHSHVYWYRQLPEEGLKFMVYLQKENIIDESGMPKERFSAEFPKEGPSILRIQQVVRGDSAAYFCASSPGVQQETQYFGPGTRLLVL.